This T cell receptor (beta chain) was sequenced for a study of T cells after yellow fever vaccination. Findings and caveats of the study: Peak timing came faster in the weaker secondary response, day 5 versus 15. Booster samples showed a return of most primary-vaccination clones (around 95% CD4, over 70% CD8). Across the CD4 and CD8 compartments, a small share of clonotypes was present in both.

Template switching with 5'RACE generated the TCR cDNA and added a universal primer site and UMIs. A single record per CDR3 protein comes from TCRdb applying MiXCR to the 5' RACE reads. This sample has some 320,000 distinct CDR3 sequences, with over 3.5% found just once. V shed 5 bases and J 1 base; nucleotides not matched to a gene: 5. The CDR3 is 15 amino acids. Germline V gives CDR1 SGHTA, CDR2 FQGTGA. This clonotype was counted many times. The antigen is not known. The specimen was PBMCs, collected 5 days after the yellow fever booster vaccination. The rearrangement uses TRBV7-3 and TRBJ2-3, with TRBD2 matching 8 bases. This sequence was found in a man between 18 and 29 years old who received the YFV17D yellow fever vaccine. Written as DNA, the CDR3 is TGTGCCAGCAGCCCAATTAGCGGGGGCACAGATACGCAGTATTTT. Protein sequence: CASSPISGGTDTQYF. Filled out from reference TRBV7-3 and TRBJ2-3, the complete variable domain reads GAGVSQTPSNKVTEKGKYVELRCDPISGHTALYWYRQSLGQGPEFLIYFQGTGAADDSGLPNDRFFAVRPEGSVSTLKIQRTERGDSAVYLCASSPISGGTDTQYFGPGTRLTVL.